A single sample gave rise to the 16 T cell receptor beta chains below, sequenced in a study of blood T cell repertoires in COVID-19. Libraries were prepared by immunoSEQ multiplex PCR; TCRdb keeps only in-frame clonotypes and omits some of them. The table has tens of thousands of clones, roughly 80% seen once. The sequencing input was peripheral blood. The receptors originated from a human donor in a cohort sampled during active COVID-19.

The chain employs TRBV27 and TRBJ2-2, with D uncertain. V was cut by 0 bases and J by 4 bases, with 9 bases left in between. Germline V gene sequence: CDR1 MNHEY, CDR2 SMNVEV (reference sequence). The CDR3 totals 15 residues. CDR3 in DNA: TGTGCCAGCAGTTTATCGTACAGCACCACCGGGGAGCTGTTTTTT. It is translated as CASSLSYSTTGELFF.

CDR3 sequence: CASSLWGTSSGANVLTF. DNA for the CDR3: TGTGCCAGCAGTTTATGGGGCACTTCGTCTGGGGCCAACGTCCTGACTTTC. The chain joins TRBV27 to TRBJ2-6; D is possibly TRBD1 (5 bases). The germline CDR1 and CDR2 sequences are MNHEY and SMNVEV (reference sequence). V lost 1 base, J lost 1 base, and 11 bases lay in between. This CDR3 spans 17 amino acids.

This clone was observed once. The chain has TRBV28 and TRBJ1-5; 9 nucleotides match TRBD1. Unmatched junction bases numbered 7, after V lost 4 bases and J lost 6 bases. Germline V lookup: CDR1 MDHEN, CDR2 SYDVKM. This CDR3 spans 15 amino acids. The CDR3 nucleotides read TGTGCCAGCAGTTACGGGACAGGGAGGGCTCAGCCCCAGCATTTT. Translating gives CASSYGTGRAQPQHF.

This clone was seen a handful of times. The chain links TRBV11-2 to TRBJ2-7, with D hard to call. Germline CDR1 SGHAT, CDR2 FQNNGV. V gave up 4 bases and J gave up 4 bases, with 20 bases separating them. The CDR3 runs 16 residues. CDR3 residues: CASSYYSTGDGYEQYF. Here the CDR3 DNA reads TGTGCCAGCAGCTATTACTCCACGGGTGATGGGTACGAGCAGTACTTC.

The J gene is TRBJ2-6, the V gene TRBV6-6, with TRBD1 matching over 9 bases. The junction had 4 bases not matched to a gene; V was cut back by 8 bases and J by 2 bases. There are 15 residues in the CDR3. Germline CDR1 MNHNY, CDR2 SVGAGI (reference sequence). CDR3 residues: CASRTGGAGANVLTF. CDR3 nucleotides: TGTGCCAGCCGTACAGGGGGCGCTGGGGCCAACGTCCTGACTTTC.

This clone was found a few times. This chain connects TRBV10-3 to TRBJ2-7; no definite D call. The V end lost 5 bases, the J end lost 7 bases, and 15 bases lay between the germline ends. The CDR3 covers 13 residues. Germline lookup yields CDR1 ENHRY and CDR2 SYGVKD. CDR3 nucleotide sequence: TGTGCCATCAGTCCCCAGACGGCAGGAGAGCAGTACTTC. It is translated as CAISPQTAGEQYF.

The gene calls are TRBV7-6 and TRBJ1-4; 8 bases match TRBD1. This CDR3 contains 14 residues. J was trimmed by 12 bases and V by 1 base; bases with no gene match: 7. CDR1 is SGHVS, CDR2 FNYEAQ, per germline. The CDR3 loop is CASSLGNRGDELFF. CDR3 DNA: TGTGCCAGCAGCTTAGGGAACAGGGGGGATGAACTGTTTTTT.

The rearrangement uses TRBV18 and TRBJ2-7; 9 bases map to TRBD1. The CDR3 is made up of 15 amino acids. Germline values: CDR1 KGHSH, CDR2 LQKENI. The V gene end was trimmed by 3 bases and the J gene end by 0 bases; junction bases not matched to a gene: 3. Here the CDR3 DNA reads TGTGCCAGCTCACCGACAGGGGGAAGCTCCTACGAGCAGTACTTC. Protein: CASSPTGGSSYEQYF.

This clone was detected only a few times. The rearrangement uses TRBV4-1 and TRBJ1-2, with D tentatively TRBD1 (5 bases). V was clipped by 4 bases and J by 9 bases, with 12 bases between them. This CDR3 has 12 residues. Germline V gene data show CDR1 as MGHRA and CDR2 as YSYEKL. In DNA, the CDR3 is TGCGCCAGCAGCCCGAGGGAGGGACGCTACACCTTC. The encoded protein is CASSPREGRYTF.

This sequence joins TRBV23-1 and TRBJ2-7; D possibly corresponds to TRBD2 (5 bases). TRBV23-1 is noted as an ORF with a role that remains uncertain. The CDR3 covers 13 residues. Trimming stripped 3 bases from V and 3 bases from J, with 9 bases between. CDR3 protein: CASSHGVDYEQYF. Written as DNA, the CDR3 is TGCGCCAGCAGTCACGGGGTAGACTACGAGCAGTACTTC.

This clone was counted a few times. The chain uses TRBV5-4 and TRBJ1-2; possibly TRBD1 for D (6 bases). Germline CDR1 reads SGHNT; CDR2 reads YYREEE (reference sequence). The V end was cut by 4 bases, the J end by 4 bases, with 17 bases between. The CDR3 extends over 15 amino acids. CDR3 amino acids: CASSGDRKQTYGYTF. In DNA, the CDR3 is TGTGCCAGCAGCGGAGACAGGAAACAAACCTATGGCTACACCTTC.

The chain couples TRBV6-5 to TRBJ2-1; no reliable D call. V lost 6 bases and J lost 5, with 5 bases in between. Germline loops: CDR1 MNHEY, CDR2 SVGAGI. The CDR3 runs 11 residues. The CDR3 loop is CASSRDNEQFF. DNA for the CDR3: TGTGCCAGCAGCCGAGACAATGAGCAGTTCTTC.

The chain employs TRBV2 and TRBJ1-2, with a possible D match to TRBD1 (6 bases). CDR1 and CDR2 from the germline V gene are SNHLY and FYNNEI. The V gene lost 7 bases and the J gene lost 4 bases, with 10 bases spanning the gap. CDR3 length: 12 amino acids. CDR3 in amino acids: CASTAQGYGYTF. CDR3 bases: TGTGCCAGCACAGCACAGGGCTATGGCTACACCTTC.

The chain carries TRBV6-2 or TRBV6-3 and TRBJ1-3, with D unresolved. CDR1 and CDR2 from the germline V gene are MNHEY and SVGEGT. The V end lost 5 bases, the J end lost 4 bases, and 15 bases lay between the germline ends. CDR3 length: 15 amino acids. This CDR3 reads CASSEDGKPGNTIYF. The CDR3 coding sequence is TGTGCCAGCAGTGAGGACGGGAAGCCCGGAAACACCATATATTTT.

The chain has TRBV7-2 and TRBJ1-5, with a weak D call TRBD1 (5 bases). Germline CDR1 and CDR2: SGHTA and FQGNSA. The CDR3 has 15 amino acids. Trimming shortened V by 5 bases and J by 2 bases, and 13 bases separated the two germline ends. In DNA, the CDR3 is TGTGCCAGCAGCCCCGAAGGGGTTGGCAATCAGCCCCAGCATTTT. Amino acids: CASSPEGVGNQPQHF.

The chain has TRBV5-4 and TRBJ2-7, with 7 bases matching TRBD1. The germline V gene encodes CDR1 SGHNT and CDR2 YYREEE (reference sequence). There are 15 residues in the CDR3. The junction had 10 bases not matched to a gene; V was cut back by 4 bases and J by 3 bases. The CDR3: CASSRGGQVSYEQYF. DNA of the CDR3: TGTGCCAGCAGCAGGGGTGGACAGGTCAGCTACGAGCAGTACTTC. Full variable domain (outside the CDR3, taken from reference TRBV5-4 and TRBJ2-7): ETGVTQSPTHLIKTRGQQVTLRCSSQSGHNTVSWYQQALGQGPQFIFQYYREEENGRGNFPPRFSGLQFPNYSSELNVNALELDDSALYLCASSRGGQVSYEQYFGPGTRLTVT.